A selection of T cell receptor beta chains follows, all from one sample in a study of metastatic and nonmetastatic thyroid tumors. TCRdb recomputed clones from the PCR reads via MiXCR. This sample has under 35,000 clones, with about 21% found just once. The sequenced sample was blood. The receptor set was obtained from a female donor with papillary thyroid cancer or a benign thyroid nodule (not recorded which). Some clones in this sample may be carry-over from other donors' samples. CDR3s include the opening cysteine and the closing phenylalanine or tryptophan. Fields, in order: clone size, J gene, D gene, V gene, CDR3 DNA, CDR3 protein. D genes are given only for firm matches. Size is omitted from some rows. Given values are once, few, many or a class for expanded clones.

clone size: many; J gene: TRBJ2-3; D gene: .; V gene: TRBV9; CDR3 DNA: TGTGCCAGCAGCCCGCTGGCCGGAGATACGCAGTATTTT; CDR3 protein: CASSPLAGDTQYF
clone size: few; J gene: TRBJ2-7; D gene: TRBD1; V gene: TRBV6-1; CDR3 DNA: TGTGCCAGCAGCCGGGACAGGGTCTACGAGCAGTACTTC; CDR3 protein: CASSRDRVYEQYF
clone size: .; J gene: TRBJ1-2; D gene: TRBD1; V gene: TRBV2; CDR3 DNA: TGTGCCAGCAGTGGGGGGACAGGGGGCAACTATGGCTACACCTTC; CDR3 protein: CASSGGTGGNYGYTF
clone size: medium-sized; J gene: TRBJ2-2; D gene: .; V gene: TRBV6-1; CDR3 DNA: TGTGCCAGCATTCTAGGCTATGGCGGGGAGCTGTTTTTT; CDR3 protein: CASILGYGGELFF
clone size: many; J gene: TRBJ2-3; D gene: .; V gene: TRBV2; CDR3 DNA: TGTGCCAGCAGTGAATCCGGGCAGACCACAGATACGCAGTATTTT; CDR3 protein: CASSESGQTTDTQYF
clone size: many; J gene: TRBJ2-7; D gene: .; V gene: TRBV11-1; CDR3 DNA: TGTGCCAGCAGCTTGGGGGGGCCGGGGAACGAGCAGTACTTC; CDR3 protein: CASSLGGPGNEQYF
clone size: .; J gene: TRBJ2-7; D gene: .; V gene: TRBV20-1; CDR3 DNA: TGCAGTGCTAAGGGGCGGGGACTCTCCTACGAGCAGTACTTC; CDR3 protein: CSAKGRGLSYEQYF
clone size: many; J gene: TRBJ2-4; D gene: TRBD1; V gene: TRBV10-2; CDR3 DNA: TGCGCCAGCAGTGAAGGTAGGGGGCTGAACATTCAGTACTTC; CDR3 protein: CASSEGRGLNIQYF
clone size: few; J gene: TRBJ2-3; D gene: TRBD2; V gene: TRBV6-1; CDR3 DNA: TGTGCCAGCAGCCTAACGGCGGGAGTGTGGGATACGCAGTATTTT; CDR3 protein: CASSLTAGVWDTQYF
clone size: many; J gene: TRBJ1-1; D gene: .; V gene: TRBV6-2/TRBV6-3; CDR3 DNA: TGTGCCAGCGGTCAGGGCACTGAAGCTTTCTTT; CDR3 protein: CASGQGTEAFF
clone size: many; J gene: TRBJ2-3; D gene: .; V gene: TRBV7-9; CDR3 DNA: TGTGCCAGCAGCGGCAATCCTAGCACAGATACGCAGTATTTT; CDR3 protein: CASSGNPSTDTQYF
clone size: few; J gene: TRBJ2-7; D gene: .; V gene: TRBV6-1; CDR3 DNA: TGTGCCAGCATGGGCCCCGCGGGTTACGAGCAGTACTTC; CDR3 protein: CASMGPAGYEQYF
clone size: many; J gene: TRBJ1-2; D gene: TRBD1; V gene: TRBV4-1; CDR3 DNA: TGCGCCAGCAGCCAAGATCCCGCAGGGGGGGTAAACGGCTACACCTTC; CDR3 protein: CASSQDPAGGVNGYTF
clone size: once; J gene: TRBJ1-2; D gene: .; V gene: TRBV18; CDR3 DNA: TGTGCCAGCTCACCCGGGACCCACTATGGCTACACCTTC; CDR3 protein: CASSPGTHYGYTF
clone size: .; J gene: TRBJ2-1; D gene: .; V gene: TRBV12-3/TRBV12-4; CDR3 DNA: TGTGCCAGCAGTTTCCCGGGGTACAATGAGCAGTTCTTC; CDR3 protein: CASSFPGYNEQFF
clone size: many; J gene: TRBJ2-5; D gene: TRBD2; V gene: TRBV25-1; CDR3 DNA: TGTGCCAGCAGTTCGGGACTAGCGGGGAAGGGACAAGAGACCCAGTACTTC; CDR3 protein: CASSSGLAGKGQETQYF
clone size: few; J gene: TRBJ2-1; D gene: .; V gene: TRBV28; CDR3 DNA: TGTGCCAGCAGTTTAAGGGACGAGCAGTTCTTC; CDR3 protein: CASSLRDEQFF
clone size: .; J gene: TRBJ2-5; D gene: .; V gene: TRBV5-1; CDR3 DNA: TGCGCCAGCAGCTTGATCTTCGACGGAGAGACCCAGTACTTC; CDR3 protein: CASSLIFDGETQYF
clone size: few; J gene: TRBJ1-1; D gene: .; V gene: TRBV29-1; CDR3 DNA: TGCAGCGTTCTGGGTACAGGAGCTTTCTTT; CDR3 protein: CSVLGTGAFF
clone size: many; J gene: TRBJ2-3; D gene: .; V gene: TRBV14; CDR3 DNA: TGTGCCAGCAGCCCCCTGGGCGGGGTCACAGATACGCAGTATTTT; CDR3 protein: CASSPLGGVTDTQYF
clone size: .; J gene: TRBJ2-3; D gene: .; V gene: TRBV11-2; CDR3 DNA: TGTGCCAGCAGCTTAGACGTGGGGGTGACTAGCACAGATACGCAGTATTTT; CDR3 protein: CASSLDVGVTSTDTQYF
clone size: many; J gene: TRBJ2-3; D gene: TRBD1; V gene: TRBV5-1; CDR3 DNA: TGCGCCAGCAGCTCTTCCGGGACAGGGATGGCAGATACGCAGTATTTT; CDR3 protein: CASSSSGTGMADTQYF
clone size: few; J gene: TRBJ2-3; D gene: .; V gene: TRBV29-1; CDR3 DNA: TGCAGCGTACAAAGGGACTCCGGGGATACGCAGTATTTT; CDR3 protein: CSVQRDSGDTQYF
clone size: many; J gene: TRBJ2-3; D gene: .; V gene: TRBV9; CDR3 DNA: TGTGCCAGCAGCGTAGATCCGGGATTCACAGATACGCAGTATTTT; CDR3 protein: CASSVDPGFTDTQYF
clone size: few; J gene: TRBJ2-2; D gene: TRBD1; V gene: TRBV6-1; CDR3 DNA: TGTGCCAGCAGAGACGGACAGGGGGCGCTGAGCGGGGAGCTGTTTTTT; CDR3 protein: CASRDGQGALSGELFF
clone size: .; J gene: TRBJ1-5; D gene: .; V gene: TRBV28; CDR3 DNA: TGTGCCAGCAGTTTTGAGCGGGGGGCAAGGGGCAATCAGCCCCAGCATTTT; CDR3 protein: CASSFERGARGNQPQHF
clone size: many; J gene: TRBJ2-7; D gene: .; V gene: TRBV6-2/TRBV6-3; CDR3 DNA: TGTGCCAGCAGTCCACAGGGACGGGCTACCTACGAGCAGTACTTC; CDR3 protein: CASSPQGRATYEQYF
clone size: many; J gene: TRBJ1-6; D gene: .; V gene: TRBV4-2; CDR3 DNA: TGTGCCTCGAATCGGGGGCCCTGGGAGGATTCACCCCTCCACTTT; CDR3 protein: CASNRGPWEDSPLHF
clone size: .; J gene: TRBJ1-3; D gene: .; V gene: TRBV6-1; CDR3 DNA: TGTGCCAGCAGCCCTTCCCCCCACGGGGCCACCATATATTTT; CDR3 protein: CASSPSPHGATIYF
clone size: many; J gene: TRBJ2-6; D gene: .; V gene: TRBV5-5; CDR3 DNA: TGTGCCAGCAGCTTGGAGGGGAGTGCCAGTGGGGCCAACGTCCTGACTTTC; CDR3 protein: CASSLEGSASGANVLTF
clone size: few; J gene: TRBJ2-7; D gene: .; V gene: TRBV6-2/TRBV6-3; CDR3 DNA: TGTGCCAGCAGTTACCCAGCGGGCGCCTCCTACGAGCAGTACTTC; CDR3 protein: CASSYPAGASYEQYF
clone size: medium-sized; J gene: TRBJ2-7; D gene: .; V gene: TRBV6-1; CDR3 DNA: TGTGCCAGCAGTGTAAGGGACGGTGACTACGAGCAGTACTTC; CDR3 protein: CASSVRDGDYEQYF
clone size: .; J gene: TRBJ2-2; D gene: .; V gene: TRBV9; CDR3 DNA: TGTGCCAGCAGCCCCGAAACAGCGGGCCTCAACACCGGGGAGCTGTTTTTT; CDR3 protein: CASSPETAGLNTGELFF
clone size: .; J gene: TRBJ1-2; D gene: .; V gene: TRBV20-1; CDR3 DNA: TGCAGTGCTAGAGGGGACGGGTACTATGGCTACACCTTC; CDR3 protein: CSARGDGYYGYTF
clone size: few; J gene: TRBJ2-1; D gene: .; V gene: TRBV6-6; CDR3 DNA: TGTGCTAGCAGTTACCTCCGGGAATCGCGCAATGAGCAGTTCTTC; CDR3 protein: CASSYLRESRNEQFF
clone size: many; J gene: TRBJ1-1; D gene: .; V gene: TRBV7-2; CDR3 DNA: TGTGCCAGCAGCTTAGCGCTAACTGAAGCTTTCTTT; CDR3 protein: CASSLALTEAFF
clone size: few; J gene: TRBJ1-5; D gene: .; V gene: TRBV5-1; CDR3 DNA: TGCGCCAGCAGCTTGGGGGGGACCAATCAGCCCCAGCATTTT; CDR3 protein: CASSLGGTNQPQHF
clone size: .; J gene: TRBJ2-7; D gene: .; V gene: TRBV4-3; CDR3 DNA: TGCGCCAGCAGCCAAGAAGGGGCCAGGGGAGACGAGCAGTACTTC; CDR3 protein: CASSQEGARGDEQYF
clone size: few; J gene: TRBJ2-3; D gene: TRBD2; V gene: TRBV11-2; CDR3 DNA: TGTGCCAGCAGCTTAGACGGGGGGGGAACAGATACGCAGTATTTT; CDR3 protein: CASSLDGGGTDTQYF
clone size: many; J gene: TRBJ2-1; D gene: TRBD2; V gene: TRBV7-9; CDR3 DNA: TGTGCCAGCAGCTTTCCCAGCGGGGGGATTTACAATGAGCAGTTCTTC; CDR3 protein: CASSFPSGGIYNEQFF
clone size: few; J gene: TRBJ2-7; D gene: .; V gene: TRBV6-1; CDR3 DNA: TGTGCCAGTAGTCCAAGACAGGTCCACGAGCAGTACTTC; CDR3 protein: CASSPRQVHEQYF
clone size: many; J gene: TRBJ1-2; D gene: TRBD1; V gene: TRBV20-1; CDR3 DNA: TGCAGTGCTGAGACCTGGACAGGGGCTAACTATGGCTACACCTTC; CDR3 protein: CSAETWTGANYGYTF
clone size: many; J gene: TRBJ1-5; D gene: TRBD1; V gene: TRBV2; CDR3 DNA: TGTGCCAGCAGTTTTCAGGGGGCGGATCAGCCCCAGCATTTT; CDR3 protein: CASSFQGADQPQHF
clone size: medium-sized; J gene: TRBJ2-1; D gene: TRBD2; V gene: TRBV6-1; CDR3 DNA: TGTGCCAGCGGACTAGCGGGGGGGGGCTACAATGAGCAGTTCTTC; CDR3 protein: CASGLAGGGYNEQFF
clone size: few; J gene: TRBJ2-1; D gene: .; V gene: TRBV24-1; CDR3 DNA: TGTGCCACTAAGGGGGGCAATGAGCAGTTCTTC; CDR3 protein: CATKGGNEQFF
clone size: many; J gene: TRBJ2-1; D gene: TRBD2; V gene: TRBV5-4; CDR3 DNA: TGTGCCAGCAGCTTGGCGATGGGTGCGGGGGGCTCCTACAATGAGCAGTTCTTC; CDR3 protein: CASSLAMGAGGSYNEQFF
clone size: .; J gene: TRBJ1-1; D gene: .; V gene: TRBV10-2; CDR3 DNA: TGCGACAGCCGACCAGGGCAGCTGAACACCGGAGCTTTCTTT; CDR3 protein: CDSRPGQLNTGAFF
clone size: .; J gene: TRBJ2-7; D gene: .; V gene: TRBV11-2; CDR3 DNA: TGTGCCAGCAGCTTAAGGGCAGGGGAAGGGTACGAGCAGTACTTC; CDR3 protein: CASSLRAGEGYEQYF
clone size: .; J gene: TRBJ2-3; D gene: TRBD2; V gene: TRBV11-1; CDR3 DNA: TGTGCCAGCAGTTTAGCGGTACTAGCGGGTATCGATACGCAGTATTTT; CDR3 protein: CASSLAVLAGIDTQYF
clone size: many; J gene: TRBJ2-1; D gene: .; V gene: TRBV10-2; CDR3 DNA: TGCGCCAGCAGTGAGTCGCGTGGTGAGCAGTTCTTC; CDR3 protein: CASSESRGEQFF
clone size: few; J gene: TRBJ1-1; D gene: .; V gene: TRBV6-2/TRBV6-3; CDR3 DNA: TGTGCCAGCAGTTATAAAGGGGCGGACACTGAAGCTTTCTTT; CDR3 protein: CASSYKGADTEAFF
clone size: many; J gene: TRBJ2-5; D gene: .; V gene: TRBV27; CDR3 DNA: TGTGCCAGCAGCGGGGGCGAGAGGGGGACCCAGTACTTC; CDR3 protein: CASSGGERGTQYF
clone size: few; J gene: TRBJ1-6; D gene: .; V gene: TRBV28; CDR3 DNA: TGTGCCAGCAGTTCGTGGACCTCCCTCCACTTT; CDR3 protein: CASSSWTSLHF